This record covers a single T cell receptor (beta chain). Per germline, CDR1 LGHNA and CDR2 YSLEER. V lost 0 bases, J lost 8 bases, and 13 bases stayed unmatched. The CDR3 is 17 residues long. Authors' data handling: Reference gene primer amplification gave nucleated cell count estimates. The repertoire was sequenced with immunoSEQ multiplex PCR; TCRdb's copy has only in-frame clones and lacks some. V, J and clone size derive from that table, while D and trimming were established from the DNA sequence. The data show roughly 350,000 clones, around nine tenths seen once. The data derive from a study of blood T cell repertoires in COVID-19. Looking at the study overall: The origin of the acute and convalescent COVID-19 samples was the United States, Italy and Spain. The cDNA or gDNA used as material had been derived from T cells, B-cell-depleted T cells, or PBMCs.

The sequence was obtained from a woman aged 45-59 years with active or convalescent COVID-19. The chain joins TRBV4-3 to TRBJ1-2, with 9 bases matching TRBD1. Sequencing used peripheral blood. CDR3 sequence: CASSQDSGQGGGWGYTF. Here the CDR3 DNA reads TGCGCCAGCAGCCAAGACTCGGGACAGGGTGGAGGTTGGGGCTACACCTTC.